This passage covers 11 T cell receptor beta chains from one sample sequenced in a study of PD-L1 blockade in urothelial cancer (dated by TCRdb to the late 2010s). The sample's time point label, in plain terms: peripheral blood 6 weeks after treatment start. Library preparation was by the immunoSEQ multiplex PCR assay. In TCRdb, the immuneACCESS table is reduced to in-frame sequences with V and J assigned. These tables do not hold every clone; where another copy was compared, an unresolved V gene accounts for under half, and the others remain unexplained. The sample table records just over 40,000 clones; roughly 81% of these occur just once. The top ten constitute roughly 2.5% of the sample. Here the sequenced sample was PBMCs, taken around atezolizumab (anti-PD-L1) treatment. All receptors derive from a man aged 70-80 years with urothelial cancer.

This chain links TRBV10-3 with TRBJ2-5, with 12 bases that match TRBD2. The CDR3 is 18 amino acids. V shed 4 bases, J shed 5 bases, and the junction held 14 bases outside the gene matches. Germline CDR1 ENHRY, CDR2 SYGVKD. CDR3 sequence: CAISARLAGEGPKETQYF. CDR3 in DNA: TGTGCCATCAGTGCCCGACTAGCGGGAGAGGGACCAAAGGAGACCCAGTACTTC.

This rearrangement joins TRBV5-4 to TRBJ2-3, with D possibly TRBD1 on 5 matching bases. The germline V and J ends were trimmed by 5 bases and 2 bases, with 12 bases remaining between them. Germline CDR1 is SGHNT and CDR2 is YYREEE (reference sequence). The CDR3 sequence is 14 residues long. In DNA, the CDR3 is TGTGCCAGCAGTTCGCCAGGGTCCACAGATACGCAGTATTTT. It yields the protein CASSSPGSTDTQYF.

The chain is built from TRBV29-1 and TRBJ2-7, with a tentative D call TRBD2 (5 bases). The germline V gene encodes CDR1 SQVTM and CDR2 ANQGSEA. The CDR3 is made up of 12 amino acids. Trimming took 4 bases from V and 6 from J, leaving 13 bases between them. Here the CDR3 reads CSVVEGVGEQYF. CDR3 DNA: TGCAGCGTTGTAGAGGGAGTGGGCGAGCAGTACTTC.

V is TRBV11-2 and J is TRBJ1-1; the D is unclear. Trimming stripped 5 bases from V and 3 bases from J, with 10 bases between. CDR1 and CDR2 (germline): SGHAT, FQNNGV. The CDR3 totals 13 residues. The CDR3 loop is CASSPRHDTEAFF. CDR3 bases: TGTGCCAGCAGCCCGAGACACGACACTGAAGCTTTCTTT.

The chain uses TRBV6-5 and TRBJ1-5; D unclear. Trimming removed 6 bases at V and 7 bases at J, with 13 bases between. Germline V gene sequence: CDR1 MNHEY, CDR2 SVGAGI. The CDR3 has 13 amino acids. The CDR3 DNA is TGTGCCAGCAGCGGAGAGGCGAGACAGCCCCAGCATTTT. This sequence encodes CASSGEARQPQHF.

This clone was found once. V and J are TRBV7-9 and TRBJ2-1; 7 bases line up with TRBD2. This CDR3 is 14 amino acids long. V trimming: 4 bases; J trimming: 2 bases; junction bases outside the gene matches: 2. The germline V gene encodes CDR1 SEHNR and CDR2 FQNEAQ (reference sequence). The CDR3 nucleotides are TGTGCCAGCAGCTCGAGCGGGACCTACAATGAGCAGTTCTTC. Translating gives CASSSSGTYNEQFF.

The rearrangement links TRBV28 to TRBJ1-2; 8 positions match TRBD1. Per the germline V gene, CDR1 is MDHEN and CDR2 is SYDVKM. The CDR3 is 14 residues long. The V and J ends lost 8 bases and 5 bases, in that order; junction bases with no gene match: 10. CDR3 sequence: CASFRQGLFYGYTF. CDR3 DNA: TGTGCCAGCTTTCGACAGGGGTTATTTTATGGCTACACCTTC.

This clone has a single count. V is TRBV30 and J is TRBJ1-2, with 10 bases aligning to TRBD1. J gave up 7 bases and V 5 bases, and 10 bases lay outside the gene matches. CDR1 and CDR2 (germline): GTSNPN, SVGIG (reference sequence). This CDR3 is built from 14 residues. This chain's CDR3 is CAWAPGTGASGYTF. The CDR3 DNA sequence: TGTGCCTGGGCCCCCGGGACAGGGGCCAGTGGCTACACCTTC. Full variable domain (outside the CDR3, taken from reference TRBV30 and TRBJ1-2): SQTIHQWPATLVQPVGSPLSLECTVEGTSNPNLYWYRQAAGRGLQLLFYSVGIGQISSEVPQNLSASRPQDRQFILSSKKLLLSDSGFYLCAWAPGTGASGYTFGSGTRLTVV.

V gene TRBV30 combines with J gene TRBJ1-5, with 9 bases aligning to TRBD1. Germline V gene lookup returns CDR1 GTSNPN and CDR2 SVGIG (reference sequence). The trim removed 2 bases at V and 4 bases at J, leaving 12 bases unmatched. This CDR3 contains 17 residues. CDR3 region: CAWSFTGGRTPNQPQHF. The CDR3 coding sequence is TGTGCCTGGAGTTTTACAGGGGGCCGTACCCCAAATCAGCCCCAGCATTTT. Drawing the rest from reference TRBV30 and TRBJ1-5, the complete variable domain is SQTIHQWPATLVQPVGSPLSLECTVEGTSNPNLYWYRQAAGRGLQLLFYSVGIGQISSEVPQNLSASRPQDRQFILSSKKLLLSDSGFYLCAWSFTGGRTPNQPQHFGDGTRLSIL.

This chain links TRBV5-1 with TRBJ1-2; 7 bases are shared with TRBD1. V trimming: 4 bases; J trimming: 5 bases; junction bases outside the gene matches: 8. Germline V gene sequence: CDR1 SGHRS, CDR2 YFSETQ. The CDR3 is made up of 14 amino acids. CDR3 nucleotide sequence: TGCGCCAGCAGCCCCTCCCGGGACAGATATGGCTACACCTTC. Translated: CASSPSRDRYGYTF.

The V call is TRBV12-5, the J call TRBJ2-7; D is possibly TRBD1 (6 bases). Germline CDR1 is LGHNT and CDR2 is FRNRAP. With 6 bases removed from V and 8 bases from J, the gap between germline ends came to 17 bases. The CDR3 loop spans 13 amino acids. CDR3 nucleotide sequence: TGTGCTAGTGGCCCAGGACCGGGACAACAGCAGTACTTC. Its translation: CASGPGPGQQQYF.